The subject of this entry is one TCR beta chain. Its specificity is unknown. Genomic DNA came from blood conventional CD4+ T cells gated CD25-low CD127-high. With 7 bases removed from V and 5 bases from J, the gap between germline ends came to 11 bases. The germline CDR1 and CDR2 sequences are SNHLY and FYNNEI. The CDR3 runs 12 residues. These data are taken from a study of regulatory and conventional T cells in RAG deficiency. Study observations and caveats: Patient subsets had shorter CDR3s; Omenn Treg-Tconv overlap exceeded 85%. Control T-cell subsets had markedly higher Shannon entropy and lower Simpson indices than RAG-deficient patients.

Libraries were prepared by immunoSEQ multiplex PCR; TCRdb keeps only in-frame clonotypes and omits some of them. The sample records around 25,000 clones, approximately 95% being singletons. This same sample was also part of a study on regulatory T cells. That source reports: Primers: 52 TRBV forward and 13 TRBJ reverse.

The sample taken for sequencing was CD25- CD4+ T cells sorted from blood. This chain connects TRBV2 to TRBJ1-2; the D is unclear. This sequence was found in a human donor in good health. For the CDR3, the DNA is TGTGCCAGCAATATTCGCGGTTATGGCTACACCTTC. It yields the protein CASNIRGYGYTF.